This TCR beta chain was found in a study of control samples from healthy donors and cancer patients. Looked up from germline, CDR1 is SGHVS and CDR2 is FNYEAQ. V shed 5 bases and J shed 2 bases, with 17 bases lying between them. The CDR3 loop spans 16 amino acids. Profiled with immunoSEQ multiplex PCR; TCRdb holds only in-frame clones, not every one. This table holds 100,000 to 150,000 clones, 75% to 95% found once. This clonotype was sampled from a man between 35 and 55 years old in good health. The chain employs TRBV7-6 and TRBJ2-3; D possibly corresponds to TRBD1 (6 bases). The sequencing input was blood. This CDR3 is CASSPRYRAITDTQYF. CDR3 DNA sequence: TGTGCCAGCAGCCCCCGATACAGGGCAATCACAGATACGCAGTATTTT.